One and the same sample provided the 20 T cell receptor beta chains below, sequenced in a study of CD8+CD57+ T cells in acquired aplastic anemia. Patients picked for sequencing had shown CD8+CD57+ cell expansion detected by flow cytometry. Using genomic DNA as the template, TCR beta VDJ and CDR3 profiling was carried out. MiXCR, run by TCRdb on the reads, gives a single entry per CDR3 protein. The table includes approximately 180,000 distinct CDR3 sequences, 48% detected once. The sequenced sample consisted of sorted CD4+, CD8+, or CD8+CD57+ T cells (not recorded which) from PBMCs. These receptors were obtained from a human donor with aplastic anemia.

This chain joins TRBV29-1 and TRBJ2-1; 12 positions agree with TRBD2. Germline loops: CDR1 SQVTM, CDR2 ANQGSEA. This CDR3 is built from 16 residues. The J segment lost 4 bases and the V segment lost 2 bases, leaving 6 bases of the junction unmatched. CDR3 residues: CSVEWLAGGPYNEQFF. The CDR3 nucleotides read TGCAGCGTTGAATGGCTAGCGGGAGGGCCATACAATGAGCAGTTCTTC.

Details on this clonotype: The final CDR3 position lacks the conserved phenylalanine or tryptophan, pointing to a likely read error. The CDR3 spells CASSSLGTYEQYS. CDR3 bases: TGTGCCAGCAGCTCGCTCGGGACATACGAGCAGTACTCC. The rearrangement joins TRBV2 to TRBJ2-7; D might be TRBD1 (6 bases). V shed 6 bases and J shed 4 bases, with 13 bases lying between them. Germline V lookup: CDR1 SNHLY, CDR2 FYNNEI. CDR3 length equals 13 residues.

This clonotype was recorded once. The gene calls are TRBV5-1 and TRBJ1-2, with 9 positions matching TRBD1. The CDR3 loop spans 17 amino acids. The germline gives CDR1 SGHRS, CDR2 YFSETQ. The J segment lost 2 bases and the V segment lost 3 bases, leaving 11 bases of the junction unmatched. CDR3 residues: CASSSKDRGYSNYGYTF. The CDR3 bases are TGCGCCAGCAGCTCGAAGGACAGGGGCTACTCAAACTATGGCTACACCTTC.

This clonotype has a count of ten or more. The chain is built from TRBV7-2 and TRBJ2-2; the match to TRBD1 covers 8 bases. The CDR3 runs 16 residues. Germline V gene lookup returns CDR1 SGHTA and CDR2 FQGNSA. V was clipped by 5 bases and J by 1 base; unmatched bases: 6. Here the CDR3 reads CASSLQGARNTGELFF. The CDR3 DNA follows: TGTGCCAGCAGCCTCCAGGGGGCTCGGAACACCGGGGAGCTGTTTTTT.

The genes are TRBV15 and TRBJ2-3, with 12 bases that match TRBD2. This CDR3 has 17 residues. V trimming: 0 bases; J trimming: 2 bases; junction bases outside the gene matches: 3. Germline CDR1 and CDR2: LNHNV and YYDKDF (reference sequence). CDR3 amino acids: CATSRDGLAGPTDTQYF. Here the CDR3 DNA reads TGTGCCACCAGCAGAGATGGACTAGCGGGGCCCACAGATACGCAGTATTTT.

This clonotype was counted many times. The genes are TRBV2 and TRBJ2-7; tentatively, D is TRBD1 (6 bases). The CDR3 has 13 residues. CDR1 SNHLY and CDR2 FYNNEI come from the germline V gene. V gave up 5 bases and J gave up 5 bases, with 13 bases separating them. CDR3 bases: TGTGCCAGCAGTTTTCAGGGGACGAACGAGCAGTACTTC. Amino acid sequence: CASSFQGTNEQYF.

The rearrangement uses TRBV20-1 and TRBJ1-6, with D maybe TRBD1 (6 bases). The V gene lost 1 base and the J gene lost 6 bases, with 13 bases spanning the gap. In germline, CDR1 is DFQATT, CDR2 SNEGSKA (reference sequence). This CDR3 has 15 residues. CDR3 in amino acids: CSARALTGFNSPLHF. In DNA, the CDR3 is TGCAGTGCTAGAGCCCTTACAGGGTTTAATTCACCCCTCCACTTT.

This clonotype showed up many times. At one of its ends the junction is not consistent with the germline gene, which may arise from a read error. This sequence joins TRBV6-5 and TRBJ1-2, with D uncertain. The CDR3 is made up of 15 amino acids. Germline V gene data show CDR1 as MNHEY and CDR2 as SVGAGI. The CDR3 loop is CAGSYGGTQGGGYTF. CDR3 sequence (DNA): TGTGCCGGCAGTTACGGTGGCACACAAGGTGGTGGCTACACCTTC.

This chain joins TRBV25-1 and TRBJ1-2; tentatively, D is TRBD1 (6 bases). Trimming left V 4 bases short and J 3 bases short, with 15 bases between. Germline V gene sequence: CDR1 MGHDK, CDR2 SYGVNS. This CDR3 region has 15 residues. CDR3 residues: CASSAPLGADYGYTF. CDR3 nucleotides: TGTGCCAGCAGTGCCCCCCTGGGGGCGGACTATGGCTACACCTTC.

Notes on this clonotype: This may come from a read error, since a much larger clone is one base off. This chain connects TRBV10-2 to TRBJ2-3; D may match TRBD1 or TRBD2 (5 bases each). The CDR3 spans 14 residues. The germline CDR1 and CDR2 sequences are WSHSY and SAAADI. The CDR3 reads CASSLRGYTDAQYF. The CDR3 nucleotides read TGTGCCAGCAGCCTCCGGGGCTACACAGATGCGCAGTATTTT.

This clonotype was recorded at least ten times. The rearrangement joins TRBV20-1 to TRBJ2-7, with 7 bases matching TRBD1. V was pared by 3 bases and J by 4 bases, with 12 bases of the junction left unmatched. Germline values: CDR1 DFQATT, CDR2 SNEGSKA (reference sequence). CDR3 length: 15 amino acids. In nucleotides, the CDR3 is TGCAGTGCTAGTGTAACAGGGGAAGCTAATTACGAGCAGTACTTC. This codes for CSASVTGEANYEQYF.

This clonotype was counted ten times or more. The chain couples TRBV7-2 to TRBJ2-7; 7 bases line up with TRBD1. The CDR3 contains 14 residues. The V gene's germline CDR1 is SGHTA and CDR2 FQGNSA. Unmatched junction bases numbered 2, after V lost 3 bases and J lost 0 bases. CDR3: CASSLTGPSYEQYF. CDR3 in DNA: TGTGCCAGCAGCTTGACAGGGCCCTCCTACGAGCAGTACTTC.

The chain employs TRBV6-5 and TRBJ2-7; tentative D call: TRBD2 (6 bases). V lost 0 bases and J lost 7, with 13 bases in between. The CDR3 has 14 residues. Germline CDR1 is MNHEY and CDR2 is SVGAGI. The CDR3 DNA reads as TGTGCCAGCAGTTACTCAAATGGGGGGATGGAGCAGTACTTC. Its translation: CASSYSNGGMEQYF.

This sequence joins TRBV20-1 and TRBJ2-7; possibly TRBD1 for D (6 bases). V was pared by 5 bases and J by 5 bases, with 19 bases between. The CDR3 contains 14 residues. Germline V CDR1 and CDR2: DFQATT, SNEGSKA (reference sequence). CDR3 sequence reads: CSAQKVTGFNEQYF. The CDR3 region has the DNA TGCAGTGCTCAAAAGGTTACAGGGTTCAACGAGCAGTACTTC.

This clonotype was detected many times. This rearrangement joins TRBV11-2 to TRBJ1-1; TRBD1 matches at 7 bases. This CDR3 is 16 amino acids long. V lost 2 bases and J lost 1; bases outside the gene matches: 7. Looked up from germline, CDR1 is SGHAT and CDR2 is FQNNGV. The CDR3 sequence: CASSLRWGQRNTEAFF. The CDR3 DNA reads TGTGCCAGCAGCTTAAGATGGGGACAGCGGAACACTGAAGCTTTCTTT.

In its sample, this clonotype was seen many times. The chain combines TRBV12-3 or TRBV12-4 with TRBJ1-5; D not certain. The ends were cut back, 3 bases at V and 1 base at J, with 10 bases in the middle. This CDR3 has 15 amino acids. The CDR3 loop reads CASSFGIGSNQPQHF. CDR3 bases: TGTGCCAGCAGTTTTGGTATAGGGAGCAATCAGCCCCAGCATTTT.

This clonotype appeared many times. The chain combines TRBV6-1 with TRBJ2-1; maybe TRBD2 (6 bases). The CDR3 is made up of 15 amino acids. Trimming shortened V by 6 bases and J by 10 bases, and 22 bases separated the two germline ends. Germline values: CDR1 MNHNS, CDR2 SASEGT. The CDR3, as DNA: TGTGCCAGCAGGGGGACCCAGCGGGTGTCCTCGGAGCAGTTCTTC. This encodes CASRGTQRVSSEQFF.

This clonotype was found many times. The chain recombines TRBV29-1 with TRBJ1-3; D gene unclear. CDR1 is SQVTM, CDR2 ANQGSEA, per germline. With 4 bases removed from V and 0 bases from J, the gap between germline ends came to 13 bases. CDR3 length: 15 residues. Here the CDR3 DNA reads TGCAGCGTTGGGGTGGTAGGCGGCTCTGGAAACACCATATATTTT. It specifies CSVGVVGGSGNTIYF. The full variable domain, rest sourced from reference TRBV29-1 and TRBJ1-3, is SAVISQKPSRDICQRGTSLTIQCQVDSQVTMMFWYRQQPGQSLTLIATANQGSEATYESGFVIDKFPISRPNLTFSTLTVSNMSPEDSSIYLCSVGVVGGSGNTIYFGEGSWLTVV.

This clonotype was seen at least ten times. The CDR3 nucleotides read TGTGCCAGCAGCTTAGGCGGAGACCGTAACTATGGCTACACCTTC. Translation gives CASSLGGDRNYGYTF. J is TRBJ1-2 and V is TRBV7-9; D ambiguous. Germline V gene data show CDR1 as SEHNR and CDR2 as FQNEAQ (reference sequence). V was cut by 1 base and J by 1 base, with 10 bases left in between. This CDR3 is 15 amino acids long. The full variable domain, rest sourced from reference TRBV7-9 and TRBJ1-2, is DTGVSQNPRHKITKRGQNVTFRCDPISEHNRLYWYRQTLGQGPEFLTYFQNEAQLEKSRLLSDRFSAERPKGSFSTLEIQRTEQGDSAMYLCASSLGGDRNYGYTFGSGTRLTVV.

This chain joins TRBV10-3 and TRBJ1-1; perhaps TRBD1 as D (6 bases). CDR3 length: 13 residues. CDR1 and CDR2 (germline): ENHRY, SYGVKD. Trimming removed 10 bases from V and 0 bases from J, with 12 bases in between. The CDR3 bases are TGTGCCACCAGGGGCGGTATGAACACTGAAGCTTTCTTT. This translates into CATRGGMNTEAFF.